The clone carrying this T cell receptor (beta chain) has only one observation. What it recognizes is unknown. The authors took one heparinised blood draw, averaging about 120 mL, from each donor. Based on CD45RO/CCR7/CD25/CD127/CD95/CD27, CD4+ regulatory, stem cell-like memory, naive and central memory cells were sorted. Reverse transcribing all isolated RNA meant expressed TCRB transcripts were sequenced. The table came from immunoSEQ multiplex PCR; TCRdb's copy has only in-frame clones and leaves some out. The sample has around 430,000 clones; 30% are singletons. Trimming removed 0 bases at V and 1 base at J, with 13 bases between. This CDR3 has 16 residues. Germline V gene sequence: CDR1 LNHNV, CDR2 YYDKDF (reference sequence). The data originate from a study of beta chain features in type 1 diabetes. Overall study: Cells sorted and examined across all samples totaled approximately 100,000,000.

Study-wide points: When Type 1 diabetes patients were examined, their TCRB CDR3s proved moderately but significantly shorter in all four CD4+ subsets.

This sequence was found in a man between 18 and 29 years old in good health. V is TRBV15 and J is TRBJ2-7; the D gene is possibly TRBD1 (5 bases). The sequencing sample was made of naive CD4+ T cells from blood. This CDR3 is CATSRDGAPQSYEQYF. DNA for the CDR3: TGTGCCACCAGCAGAGATGGGGCACCACAGTCCTACGAGCAGTACTTC.